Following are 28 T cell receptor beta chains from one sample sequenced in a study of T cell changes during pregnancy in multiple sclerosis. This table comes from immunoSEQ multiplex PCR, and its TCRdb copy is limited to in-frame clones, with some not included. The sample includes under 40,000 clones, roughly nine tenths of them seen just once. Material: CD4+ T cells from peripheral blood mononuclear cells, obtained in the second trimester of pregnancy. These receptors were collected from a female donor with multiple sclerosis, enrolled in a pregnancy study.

This chain's CDR3 is CASSPGTTNTEAFF. The CDR3 bases are TGTGCCAGCTCCCCCGGGACAACGAACACTGAAGCTTTCTTT. The chain uses TRBV18 and TRBJ1-1, with a possible D match to TRBD1 (6 bases). Germline CDR1 reads KGHSH; CDR2 reads LQKENI. This CDR3 spans 14 amino acids. V lost 6 bases and J 1 base, leaving 12 bases between the germline ends.

CDR3 protein: CASSQPAGGSVYEQYF. In nucleotides, the CDR3 is TGTGCCAGCTCTCAACCAGCGGGAGGGTCAGTCTACGAGCAGTACTTC. This sequence joins TRBV2 and TRBJ2-7, with 10 bases aligning to TRBD2. CDR1 and CDR2 from the germline V gene are SNHLY and FYNNEI. The CDR3 totals 16 residues. V lost 8 bases and J lost 3; bases outside the gene matches: 13.

The CDR3 loop is CASSVGLRGGPDTQYF. CDR3 DNA sequence: TGTGCCAGCAGCGTAGGGCTGCGGGGGGGACCAGATACGCAGTATTTT. This chain joins TRBV9 and TRBJ2-3; 9 bases are shared with TRBD2. Trimming cost V 0 bases and J 4 bases; bases outside gene matches: 6. CDR3 length: 16 residues. The germline CDR1 and CDR2 sequences are SGDLS and YYNGEE.

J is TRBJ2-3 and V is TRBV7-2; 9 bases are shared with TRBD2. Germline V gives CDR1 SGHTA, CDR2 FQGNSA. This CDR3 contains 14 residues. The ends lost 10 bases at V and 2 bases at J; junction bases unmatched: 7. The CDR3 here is CATAPSGNTDTQYF. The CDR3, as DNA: TGTGCCACCGCTCCTAGCGGGAACACAGATACGCAGTATTTT.

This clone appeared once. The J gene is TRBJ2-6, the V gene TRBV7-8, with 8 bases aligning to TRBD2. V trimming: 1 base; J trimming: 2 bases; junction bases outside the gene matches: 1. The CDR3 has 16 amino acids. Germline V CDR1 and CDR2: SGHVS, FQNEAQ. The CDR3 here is CASSLEAGAGANVLTF. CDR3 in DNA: TGTGCCAGCAGCTTAGAAGCGGGAGCTGGGGCCAACGTCCTGACTTTC.

The CDR3 DNA reads TGTGCCAGCAGCTTGGAGCGGGCTGGGGCCAACGTCCTGACTTTC. Translating it yields CASSLERAGANVLTF. This chain joins TRBV5-4 and TRBJ2-6; the D gene is possibly TRBD2 (6 bases). Germline CDR1 and CDR2: SGHNT and YYREEE (reference sequence). V dropped 0 bases and J dropped 2 bases, with 6 bases sitting between them. CDR3 length: 15 residues.

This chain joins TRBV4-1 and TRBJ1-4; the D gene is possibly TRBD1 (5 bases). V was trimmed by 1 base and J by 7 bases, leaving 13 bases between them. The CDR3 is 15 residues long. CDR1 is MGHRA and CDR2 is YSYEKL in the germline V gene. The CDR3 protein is CASSQGLRRGEKLFF. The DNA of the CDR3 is TGCGCCAGCAGCCAAGGTCTTCGGAGGGGTGAAAAACTGTTTTTT.

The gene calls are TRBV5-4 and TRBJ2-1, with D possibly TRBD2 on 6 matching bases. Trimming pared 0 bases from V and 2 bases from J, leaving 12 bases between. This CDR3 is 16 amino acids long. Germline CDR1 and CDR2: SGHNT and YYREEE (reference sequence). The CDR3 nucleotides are TGTGCCAGCAGCTTGGTTGGAGGGTTCCCCTACAATGAGCAGTTCTTC. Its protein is CASSLVGGFPYNEQFF.

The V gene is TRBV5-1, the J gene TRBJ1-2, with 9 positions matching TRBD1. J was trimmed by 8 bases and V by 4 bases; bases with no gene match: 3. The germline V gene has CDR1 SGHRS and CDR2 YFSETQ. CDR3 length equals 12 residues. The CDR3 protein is CASSGDREGYTF. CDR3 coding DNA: TGCGCCAGCAGCGGGGACAGGGAAGGCTACACCTTC.

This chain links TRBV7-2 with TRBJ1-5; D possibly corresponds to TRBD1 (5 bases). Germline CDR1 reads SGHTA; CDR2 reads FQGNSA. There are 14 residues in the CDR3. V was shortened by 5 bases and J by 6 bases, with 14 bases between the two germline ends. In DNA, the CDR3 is TGTGCCAGCAGCCAATCAGGGTTCACTCAGCCCCAGCATTTT. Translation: CASSQSGFTQPQHF.

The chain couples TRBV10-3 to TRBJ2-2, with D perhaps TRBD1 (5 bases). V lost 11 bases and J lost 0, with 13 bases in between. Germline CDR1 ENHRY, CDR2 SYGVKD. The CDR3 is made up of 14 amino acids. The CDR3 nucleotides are TGTGCCTCCCGTGGACAAACGAACACCGGGGAGCTGTTTTTT. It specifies CASRGQTNTGELFF.

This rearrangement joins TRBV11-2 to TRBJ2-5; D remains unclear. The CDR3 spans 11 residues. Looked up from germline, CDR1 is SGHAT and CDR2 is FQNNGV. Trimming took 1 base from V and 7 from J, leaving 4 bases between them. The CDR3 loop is CASSLARTQYF. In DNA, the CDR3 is TGTGCCAGCAGCTTAGCCCGGACCCAGTACTTC. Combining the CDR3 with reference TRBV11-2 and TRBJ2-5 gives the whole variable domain EAGVAQSPRYKIIEKRQSVAFWCNPISGHATLYWYQQILGQGPKLLIQFQNNGVVDDSQLPKDRFSAERLKGVDSTLKIQPAKLEDSAVYLCASSLARTQYFGPGTRLLVL.

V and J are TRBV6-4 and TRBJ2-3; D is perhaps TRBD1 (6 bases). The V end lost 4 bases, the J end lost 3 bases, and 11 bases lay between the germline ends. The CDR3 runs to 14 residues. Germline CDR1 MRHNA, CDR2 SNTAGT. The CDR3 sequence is CASSGGHETDTQYF. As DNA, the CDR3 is TGTGCCAGCAGTGGGGGGCATGAAACAGATACGCAGTATTTT.

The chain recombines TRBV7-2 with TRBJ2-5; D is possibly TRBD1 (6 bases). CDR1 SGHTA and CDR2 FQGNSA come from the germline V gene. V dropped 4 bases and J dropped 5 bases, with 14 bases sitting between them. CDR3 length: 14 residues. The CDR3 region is CASSSGTRGETQYF. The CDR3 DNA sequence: TGTGCCAGCAGCTCCGGGACAAGAGGCGAGACCCAGTACTTC.

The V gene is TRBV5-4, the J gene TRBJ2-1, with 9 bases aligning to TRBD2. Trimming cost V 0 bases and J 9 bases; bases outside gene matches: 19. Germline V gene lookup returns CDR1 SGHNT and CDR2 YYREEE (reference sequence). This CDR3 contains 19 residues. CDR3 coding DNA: TGTGCCAGCAGCTTGGGGTCCCTGTTGGTAGCGGGAGTTTTGGGTGAGCAGTTCTTC. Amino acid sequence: CASSLGSLLVAGVLGEQFF.

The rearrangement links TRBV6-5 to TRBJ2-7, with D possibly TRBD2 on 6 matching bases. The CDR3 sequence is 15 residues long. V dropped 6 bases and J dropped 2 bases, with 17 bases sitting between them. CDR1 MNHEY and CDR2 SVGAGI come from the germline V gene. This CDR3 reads CASSSGTQAAYEQYF. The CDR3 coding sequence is TGTGCCAGCAGCTCCGGGACTCAAGCGGCCTACGAGCAGTACTTC.

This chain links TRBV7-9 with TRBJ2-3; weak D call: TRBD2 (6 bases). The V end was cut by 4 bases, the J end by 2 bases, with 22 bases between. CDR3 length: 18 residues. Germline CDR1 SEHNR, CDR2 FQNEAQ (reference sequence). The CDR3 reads CASSSRIGGHQSTDTQYF. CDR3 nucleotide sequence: TGTGCCAGCAGCTCCCGCATTGGAGGGCACCAGTCCACAGATACGCAGTATTTT.

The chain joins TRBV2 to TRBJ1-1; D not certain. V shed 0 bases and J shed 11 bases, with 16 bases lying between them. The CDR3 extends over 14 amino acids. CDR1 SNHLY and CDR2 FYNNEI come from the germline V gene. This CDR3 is CASSEAGVGGMAFF. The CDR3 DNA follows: TGTGCCAGCAGTGAAGCGGGAGTTGGAGGTATGGCTTTCTTT.

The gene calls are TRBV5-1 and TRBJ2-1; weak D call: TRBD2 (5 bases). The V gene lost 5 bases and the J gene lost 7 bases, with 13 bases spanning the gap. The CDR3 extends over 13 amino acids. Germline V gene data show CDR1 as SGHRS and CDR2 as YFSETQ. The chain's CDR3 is CASSTTAENEQFF. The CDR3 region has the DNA TGCGCCAGCAGTACCACAGCGGAGAATGAGCAGTTCTTC.

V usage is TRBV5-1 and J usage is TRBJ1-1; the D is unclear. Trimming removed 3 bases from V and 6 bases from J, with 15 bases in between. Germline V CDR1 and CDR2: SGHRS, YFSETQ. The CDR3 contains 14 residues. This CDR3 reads CASSSGSSESEAFF. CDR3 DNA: TGCGCCAGCAGCTCCGGGTCCAGTGAATCTGAAGCTTTCTTT. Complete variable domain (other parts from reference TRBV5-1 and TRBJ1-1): KAGVTQTPRYLIKTRGQQVTLSCSPISGHRSVSWYQQTPGQGLQFLFEYFSETQRNKGNFPGRFSGRQFSNSRSEMNVSTLELGDSALYLCASSSGSSESEAFFGQGTRLTVV.

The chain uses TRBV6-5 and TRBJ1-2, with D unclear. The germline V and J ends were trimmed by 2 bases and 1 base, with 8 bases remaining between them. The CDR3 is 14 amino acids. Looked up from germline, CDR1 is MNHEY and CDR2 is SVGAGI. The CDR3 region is CASSYDTVNYGYTF. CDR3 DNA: TGTGCCAGCAGTTACGATACAGTTAACTATGGCTACACCTTC.

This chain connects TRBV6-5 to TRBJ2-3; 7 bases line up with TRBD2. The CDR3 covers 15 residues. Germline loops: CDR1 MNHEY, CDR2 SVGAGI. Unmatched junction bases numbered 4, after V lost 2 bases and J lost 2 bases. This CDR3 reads CASSYGAGPTDTQYF. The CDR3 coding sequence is TGTGCCAGCAGTTACGGAGCGGGGCCCACAGATACGCAGTATTTT.

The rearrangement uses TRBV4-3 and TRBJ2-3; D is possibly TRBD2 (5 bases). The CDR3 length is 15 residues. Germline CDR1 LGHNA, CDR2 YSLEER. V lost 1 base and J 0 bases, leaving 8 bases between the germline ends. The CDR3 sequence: CASSQGWTSTDTQYF. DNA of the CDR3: TGCGCCAGCAGCCAAGGGTGGACTAGCACAGATACGCAGTATTTT.

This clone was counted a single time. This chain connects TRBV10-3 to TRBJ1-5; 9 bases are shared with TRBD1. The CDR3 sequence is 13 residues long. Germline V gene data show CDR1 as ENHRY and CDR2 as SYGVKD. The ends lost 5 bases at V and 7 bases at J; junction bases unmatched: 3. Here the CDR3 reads CAISRDREQPQHF. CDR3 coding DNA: TGTGCCATCAGTAGGGACAGGGAACAGCCCCAGCATTTT.

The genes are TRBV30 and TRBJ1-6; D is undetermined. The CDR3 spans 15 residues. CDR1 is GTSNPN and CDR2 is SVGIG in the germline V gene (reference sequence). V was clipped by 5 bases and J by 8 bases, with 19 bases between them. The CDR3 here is CAWAKTGKLYSPLHF. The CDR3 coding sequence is TGTGCCTGGGCGAAAACCGGGAAACTCTATTCACCCCTCCACTTT.

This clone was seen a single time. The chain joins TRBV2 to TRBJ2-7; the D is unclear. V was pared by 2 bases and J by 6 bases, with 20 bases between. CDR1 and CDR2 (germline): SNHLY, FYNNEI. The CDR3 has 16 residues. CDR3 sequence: CASSEFDDPPQREQYF. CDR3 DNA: TGTGCCAGCAGTGAATTCGACGACCCCCCCCAGCGCGAGCAGTACTTC.

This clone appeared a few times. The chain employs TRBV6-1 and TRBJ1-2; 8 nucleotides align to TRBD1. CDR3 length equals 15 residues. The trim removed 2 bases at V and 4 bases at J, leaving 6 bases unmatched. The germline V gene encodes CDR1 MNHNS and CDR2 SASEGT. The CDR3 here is CASSESGQGGYGYTF. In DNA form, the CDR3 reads TGTGCCAGCAGTGAATCAGGACAGGGTGGCTATGGCTACACCTTC.

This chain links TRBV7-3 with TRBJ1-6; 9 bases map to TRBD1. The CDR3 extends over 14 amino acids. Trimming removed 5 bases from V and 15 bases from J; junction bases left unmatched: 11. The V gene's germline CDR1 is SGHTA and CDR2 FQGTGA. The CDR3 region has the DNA TGTGCCAGCAGCCCCGGGACAGGGACCCCTCGCCTCCACTTT. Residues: CASSPGTGTPRLHF.